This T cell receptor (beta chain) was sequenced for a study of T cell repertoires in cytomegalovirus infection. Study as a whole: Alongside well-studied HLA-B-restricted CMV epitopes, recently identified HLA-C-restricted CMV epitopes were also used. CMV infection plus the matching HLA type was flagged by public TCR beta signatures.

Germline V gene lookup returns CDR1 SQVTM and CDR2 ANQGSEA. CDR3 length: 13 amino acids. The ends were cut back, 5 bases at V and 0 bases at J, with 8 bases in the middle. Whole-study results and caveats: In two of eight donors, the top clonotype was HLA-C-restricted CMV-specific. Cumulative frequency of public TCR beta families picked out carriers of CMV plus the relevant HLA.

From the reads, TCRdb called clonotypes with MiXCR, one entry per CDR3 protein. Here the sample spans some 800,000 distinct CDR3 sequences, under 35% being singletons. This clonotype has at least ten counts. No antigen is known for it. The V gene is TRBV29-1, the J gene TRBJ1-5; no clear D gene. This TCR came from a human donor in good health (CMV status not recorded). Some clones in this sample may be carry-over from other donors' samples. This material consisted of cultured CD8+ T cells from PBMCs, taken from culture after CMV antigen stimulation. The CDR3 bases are TGCAGCGTTAGGATCCATAGCAATCAGCCCCAGCATTTT. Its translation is CSVRIHSNQPQHF.